This T cell receptor beta chain stems from a study of blood T cell repertoires in COVID-19. Study information: The United States, Italy and Spain provided the acute and convalescent COVID-19 samples.

The CDR3 contains 13 residues. Germline V gene data show CDR1 as MNHEY and CDR2 as SMNVEV (reference sequence). Trimming pared 5 bases from V and 13 bases from J, leaving 18 bases between. Measured with immunoSEQ multiplex PCR; TCRdb has only the in-frame clones, and not every one. The sample lists some 250,000 clones, 70% to 90% occurring once. Clinical histories supplied by participants themselves formed the basis of cohort assignment. Cohort 3 recovered donors had two negative PCRs, clearance, or symptom resolution. This receptor was obtained from a woman in her forties or fifties who had recovered from COVID-19. Sequencing used PBMCs or T cells enriched from blood (not recorded which). The chain links TRBV27 to TRBJ2-1; D is perhaps TRBD1 (6 bases). CDR3 loop: CASSPTTLQGQFF. CDR3 in DNA: TGTGCCAGCAGTCCGACAACCTTACAGGGCCAGTTCTTC.